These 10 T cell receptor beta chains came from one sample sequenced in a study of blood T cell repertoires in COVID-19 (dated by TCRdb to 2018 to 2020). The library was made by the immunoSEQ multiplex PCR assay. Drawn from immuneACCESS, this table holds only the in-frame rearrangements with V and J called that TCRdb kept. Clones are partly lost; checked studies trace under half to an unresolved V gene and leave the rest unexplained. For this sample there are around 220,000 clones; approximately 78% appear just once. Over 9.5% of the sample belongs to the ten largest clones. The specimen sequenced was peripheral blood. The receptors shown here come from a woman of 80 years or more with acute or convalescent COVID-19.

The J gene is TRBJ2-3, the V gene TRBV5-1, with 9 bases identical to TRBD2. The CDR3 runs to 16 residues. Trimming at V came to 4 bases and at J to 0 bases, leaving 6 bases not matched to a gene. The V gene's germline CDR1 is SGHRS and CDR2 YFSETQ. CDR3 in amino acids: CASSPETSGSTDTQYF. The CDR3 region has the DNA TGCGCCAGCAGCCCGGAGACTAGCGGAAGCACAGATACGCAGTATTTT.

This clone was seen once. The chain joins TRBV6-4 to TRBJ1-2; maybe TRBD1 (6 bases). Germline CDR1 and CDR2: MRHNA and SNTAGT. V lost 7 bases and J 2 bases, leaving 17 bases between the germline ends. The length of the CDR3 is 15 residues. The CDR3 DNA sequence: TGTGCCAGCACCCCTCAGGGACACAAGAACTATGGCTACACCTTC. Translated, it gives CASTPQGHKNYGYTF.

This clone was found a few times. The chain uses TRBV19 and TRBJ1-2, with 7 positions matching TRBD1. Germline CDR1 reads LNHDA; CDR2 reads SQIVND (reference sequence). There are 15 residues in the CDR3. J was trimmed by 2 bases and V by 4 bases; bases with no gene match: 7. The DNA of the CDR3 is TGTGCCAGTAGTAGTAGGGACAGCCAAAACTATGGCTACACCTTC. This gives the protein CASSSRDSQNYGYTF.

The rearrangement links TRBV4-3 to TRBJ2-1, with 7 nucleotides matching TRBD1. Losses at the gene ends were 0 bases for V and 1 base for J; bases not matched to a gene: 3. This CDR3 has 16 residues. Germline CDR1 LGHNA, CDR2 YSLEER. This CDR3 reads CASSQDRQGSYNEQFF. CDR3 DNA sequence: TGCGCCAGCAGCCAAGACCGACAGGGTTCCTACAATGAGCAGTTCTTC.

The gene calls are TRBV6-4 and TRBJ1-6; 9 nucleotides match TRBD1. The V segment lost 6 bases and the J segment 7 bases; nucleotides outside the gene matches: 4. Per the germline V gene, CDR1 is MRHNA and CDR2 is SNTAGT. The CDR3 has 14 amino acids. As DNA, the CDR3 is TGTGCCAGCAGCCTGGGACAGGGCAATTCACCCCTCCACTTT. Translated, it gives CASSLGQGNSPLHF.

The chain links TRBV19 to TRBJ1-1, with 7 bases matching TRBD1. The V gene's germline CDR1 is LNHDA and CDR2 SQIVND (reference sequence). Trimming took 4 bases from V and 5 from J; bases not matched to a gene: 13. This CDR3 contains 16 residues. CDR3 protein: CASSTRTGPRGTEAFF. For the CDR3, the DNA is TGTGCCAGTAGTACCCGGACAGGTCCGCGAGGGACTGAAGCTTTCTTT.

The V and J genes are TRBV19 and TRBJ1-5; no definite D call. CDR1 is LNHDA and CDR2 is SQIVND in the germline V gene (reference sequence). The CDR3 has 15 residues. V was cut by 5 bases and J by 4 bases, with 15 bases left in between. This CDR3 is CASSAPAGGNQPQHF. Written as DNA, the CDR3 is TGTGCCAGTAGTGCCCCGGCGGGAGGGAATCAGCCCCAGCATTTT.

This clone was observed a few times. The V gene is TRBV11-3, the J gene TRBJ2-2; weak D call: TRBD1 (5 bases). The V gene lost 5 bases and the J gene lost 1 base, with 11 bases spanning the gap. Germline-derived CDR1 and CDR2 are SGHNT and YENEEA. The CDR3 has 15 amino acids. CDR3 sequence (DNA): TGTGCCAGCAGCCGACAGCTAGAGAACACCGGGGAGCTGTTTTTT. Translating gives CASSRQLENTGELFF.

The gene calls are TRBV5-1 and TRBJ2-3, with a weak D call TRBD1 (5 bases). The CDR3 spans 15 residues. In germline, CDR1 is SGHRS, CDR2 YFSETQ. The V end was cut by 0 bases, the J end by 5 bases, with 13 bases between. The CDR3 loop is CASSLEAGSGDTQYF. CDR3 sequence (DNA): TGCGCCAGCAGCTTGGAAGCAGGGTCCGGAGATACGCAGTATTTT.

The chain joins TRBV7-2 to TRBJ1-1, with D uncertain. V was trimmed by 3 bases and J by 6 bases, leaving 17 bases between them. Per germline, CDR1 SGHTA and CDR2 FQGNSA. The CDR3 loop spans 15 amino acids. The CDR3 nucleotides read TGTGCCAGCAGCTTGTCATCTATAACCTTCGCTGAAGCTTTCTTT. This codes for CASSLSSITFAEAFF.